The sequence of this TCR beta chain was determined in a study of graft-versus-host responses after intestinal transplantation. Whole-study context: Once they had received anti-thymocyte globulin induction, all recipients took tacrolimus and steroids for approximately three years.

A remark on this clone: Its antigen is as yet unknown.

Findings and limits, study-wide: After transplant, early declines in HvG clones were associated with peak levels of circulating GvH clones.

Germline V gene data show CDR1 as GTSNPN and CDR2 as SVGIG (reference sequence). This CDR3 contains 14 residues. Between the trimmed V and J ends, which lost 5 bases and 6 bases, there was a span of 14 bases. Sequenced by immunoSEQ multiplex PCR; TCRdb stores in-frame clones only, minus some. Counted here are around 37,000 clones, roughly four fifths occurring once; the ten biggest clones make up roughly 3.4%. The chain recombines TRBV30 with TRBJ1-6, with unresolved D. Material: PBMCs, obtained about 160 weeks after transplant. The clonotype comes from a human patient who received an intestinal transplant, so some T cells may come from the graft donor. The CDR3 DNA follows: TGTGCCTGGTCGTCTGGACCGAGTAATTCACCCCTCCACTTT. It yields the protein CAWSSGPSNSPLHF.